Described below is a single T cell receptor (beta chain) sequence and its context. This sample was included in a study of shared T cell receptors in the human thymus. This CDR3 is 14 amino acids long. Trimming removed 4 bases from V and 3 bases from J, with 10 bases in between. Per the germline V gene, CDR1 is KGHSH and CDR2 is LQKENI. Method: immunoSEQ multiplex PCR; TCRdb's copy keeps in-frame clones and lacks some. The sample comprises some 400,000 clones, roughly 94% of which are singletons, and 0.015% to 0.025% rests with the top ten. The V call is TRBV18, the J call TRBJ2-4, with D perhaps TRBD1 (6 bases). This clonotype originated in a human donor. The sequenced material came from thymocytes. CDR3: CASSRGPIKNIQYF. CDR3 DNA sequence: TGTGCCAGCTCACGGGGGCCGATCAAAAACATTCAGTACTTC.